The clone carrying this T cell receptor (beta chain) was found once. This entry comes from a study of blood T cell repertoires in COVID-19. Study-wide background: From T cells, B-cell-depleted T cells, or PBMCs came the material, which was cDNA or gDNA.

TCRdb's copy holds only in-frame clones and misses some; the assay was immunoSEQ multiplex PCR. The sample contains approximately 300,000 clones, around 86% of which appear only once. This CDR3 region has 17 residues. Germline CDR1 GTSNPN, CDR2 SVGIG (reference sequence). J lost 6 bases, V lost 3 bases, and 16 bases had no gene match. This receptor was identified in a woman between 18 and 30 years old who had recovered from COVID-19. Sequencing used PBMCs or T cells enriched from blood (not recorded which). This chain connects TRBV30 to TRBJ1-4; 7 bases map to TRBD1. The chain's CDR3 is CAWRTNTLRQGHEKLFF. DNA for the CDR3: TGTGCCTGGAGAACAAACACCTTGAGACAGGGACATGAAAAACTGTTTTTT. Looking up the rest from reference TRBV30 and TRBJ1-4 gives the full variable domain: SQTIHQWPATLVQPVGSPLSLECTVEGTSNPNLYWYRQAAGRGLQLLFYSVGIGQISSEVPQNLSASRPQDRQFILSSKKLLLSDSGFYLCAWRTNTLRQGHEKLFFGSGTQLSVL.